These 10 T cell receptor beta chains came from one sample sequenced in a study of chemoradiotherapy in HPV16-positive cancers. Profiled with immunoSEQ multiplex PCR; TCRdb holds only in-frame clones, not every one. Among about 27,000 clones listed, over 90% were seen once. The sample here was blood, taken from a patient who underwent chemoradiotherapy. Receptors originate from a human donor with HPV-associated anogenital cancer.

The V and J genes are TRBV19 and TRBJ1-2; 7 bases match TRBD1. CDR1 LNHDA and CDR2 SQIVND come from the germline V gene (reference sequence). The CDR3 spans 14 residues. V was pared by 1 base and J by 4 bases, with 3 bases of the junction left unmatched. Here the CDR3 DNA reads TGTGCCAGTAGTATAGGTACAGGGGCCTATGGCTACACCTTC. This translates into CASSIGTGAYGYTF.

This chain connects TRBV7-3 to TRBJ2-3; 11 bases are a match to TRBD2. In germline, CDR1 is SGHTA, CDR2 FQGTGA. The V segment lost 0 bases and the J segment 5 bases; nucleotides outside the gene matches: 7. The length of the CDR3 is 17 residues. The DNA for the CDR3 is TGTGCCAGCAGCTTAACGTTTAGCGGGAGGGCCTTAGATACGCAGTATTTT. As protein: CASSLTFSGRALDTQYF.

The chain carries TRBV10-3 and TRBJ2-7; D may be TRBD1 (5 bases). The V and J ends lost 8 bases and 0 bases respectively, with 14 bases between them. Germline V CDR1 and CDR2: ENHRY, SYGVKD. CDR3 length: 14 amino acids. The CDR3 protein is CAIGAGPFSYEQYF. CDR3 DNA sequence: TGTGCCATCGGGGCAGGGCCTTTCTCCTACGAGCAGTACTTC.

The chain uses TRBV7-8 and TRBJ2-7; D possibly corresponds to TRBD2 (5 bases). Trimming removed 2 bases from V and 3 bases from J, with 20 bases in between. The V gene's germline CDR1 is SGHVS and CDR2 FQNEAQ. This CDR3 contains 17 residues. The CDR3 nucleotides are TGTGCCAGCAGCTTACCCTATTGGGAGAGGTCTTTCTACGAGCAGTACTTC. This encodes CASSLPYWERSFYEQYF.

The genes are TRBV5-1 and TRBJ2-5; TRBD1 is a possible D gene (6 bases). Trimming removed 0 bases at V and 0 bases at J, with 12 bases between. Germline V gene sequence: CDR1 SGHRS, CDR2 YFSETQ. This CDR3 region has 16 residues. The CDR3 DNA reads as TGCGCCAGCAGCTTGGTAGGGGGAGTCTACCAAGAGACCCAGTACTTC. Translating it yields CASSLVGGVYQETQYF.

This chain joins TRBV28 and TRBJ2-5; the D gene could be TRBD1 or TRBD2 (6 bases each). Trimming cost V 6 bases and J 5 bases, with 22 bases left between them. The CDR3 totals 16 residues. CDR1 and CDR2 from the germline V gene are MDHEN and SYDVKM. As DNA, the CDR3 is TGTGCCAGCAGCCACAGGGAGGAGTGGGCGGGTGAGACCCAGTACTTC. Translation: CASSHREEWAGETQYF. Full variable domain (remainder filled in from reference TRBV28 and TRBJ2-5): DVKVTQSSRYLVKRTGEKVFLECVQDMDHENMFWYRQDPGLGLRLIYFSYDVKMKEKGDIPEGYSVSREKKERFSLILESASTNQTSMYLCASSHREEWAGETQYFGPGTRLLVL.

The chain is built from TRBV7-3 and TRBJ2-2; TRBD2 aligns across 8 bases. Germline CDR1 and CDR2: SGHTA and FQGTGA. CDR3 length: 14 residues. J lost 5 bases, V lost 2 bases, and 1 base had no gene match. CDR3 sequence: CASSLAGGTGELFF. The CDR3 nucleotides are TGTGCCAGCAGCTTAGCGGGAGGTACCGGGGAGCTGTTTTTT.

The chain combines TRBV6-6 with TRBJ1-1; D is perhaps TRBD1 (5 bases). Germline V gene data show CDR1 as MNHNY and CDR2 as SVGAGI (reference sequence). The CDR3 runs to 14 residues. CDR3 region: CATLPTGMNTEAFF. DNA of the CDR3: TGTGCGACCCTTCCCACAGGAATGAACACTGAAGCTTTCTTT.

The V call is TRBV6-1, the J call TRBJ2-3; no definite D call. V was trimmed by 4 bases and J by 6 bases, leaving 17 bases between them. The germline gives CDR1 MNHNS, CDR2 SASEGT. The CDR3 totals 15 residues. The CDR3 DNA is TGTGCCAGCAGTGGGAACCGGGCTTTAACGGATACGCAGTATTTT. This encodes CASSGNRALTDTQYF.

The chain links TRBV18 to TRBJ2-5, with D possibly TRBD2 on 5 matching bases. Germline CDR1 reads KGHSH; CDR2 reads LQKENI. The V and J ends lost 0 bases and 7 bases respectively, with 12 bases between them. The CDR3 length is 14 residues. In DNA, the CDR3 is TGTGCCAGCTCACCACCAACCATTCGGGGGACCCAGTACTTC. As protein: CASSPPTIRGTQYF.